The TCR beta chain under discussion was sequenced for a study of radiation and T cells in renal cell carcinoma. Study-level findings and limits: Top tumor clonotypes rose in blood 2 weeks post-radiation, then contracted.

Notes on this clone: Its target is unknown.

The CDR3 extends over 16 amino acids. Germline V gene lookup returns CDR1 SGHVS and CDR2 FNYEAQ. V lost 1 base and J 0 bases, leaving 9 bases between the germline ends. Time point denoted: baseline pretreatment blood. Treatment: 15 Gy SBRT to primary tumor, nephrectomy 4 weeks later. The tumor was a clear cell renal cell carcinoma. The repertoire was sequenced with immunoSEQ multiplex PCR; TCRdb's copy has only in-frame clones and lacks some. The sample shows some 120,000 clones, 80% to 85% of them seen only once. This sequence was found in a woman aged 60-75 years with renal cell carcinoma. The chain is built from TRBV7-6 and TRBJ2-2; tentatively, D is TRBD2 (6 bases). The source was blood, collected from a patient whose treatment included radiotherapy and nephrectomy. CDR3 nucleotides: TGTGCCAGCAGCTTAGGGCGGAGGGCGAACACCGGGGAGCTGTTTTTT. Protein sequence: CASSLGRRANTGELFF.